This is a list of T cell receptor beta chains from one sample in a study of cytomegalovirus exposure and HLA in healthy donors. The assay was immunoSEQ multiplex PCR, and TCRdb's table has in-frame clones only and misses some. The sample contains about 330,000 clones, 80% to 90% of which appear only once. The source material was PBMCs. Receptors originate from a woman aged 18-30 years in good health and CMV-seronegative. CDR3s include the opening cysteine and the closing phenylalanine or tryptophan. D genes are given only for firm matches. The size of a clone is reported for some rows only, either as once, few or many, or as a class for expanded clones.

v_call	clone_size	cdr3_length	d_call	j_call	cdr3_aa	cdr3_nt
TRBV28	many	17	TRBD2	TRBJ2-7	CASSPNPWGGSSYEQYF	TGTGCCAGCAGTCCCAATCCGTGGGGGGGAAGCTCCTACGAGCAGTACTTC
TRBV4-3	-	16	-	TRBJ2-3	CASSQGTPYSTDTQYF	TGCGCCAGCAGCCAAGGGACACCTTATAGCACAGATACGCAGTATTTT
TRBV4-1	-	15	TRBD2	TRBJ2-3	CASSPGLAEGDTQYF	TGCGCCAGCAGCCCCGGACTAGCGGAGGGAGATACGCAGTATTTT
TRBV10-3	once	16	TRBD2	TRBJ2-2	CAISEGTSGGTGELFF	TGTGCCATCAGTGAGGGGACTAGCGGGGGGACCGGGGAGCTGTTTTTT
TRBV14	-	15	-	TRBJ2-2	CASSQVSLNTGELFF	TGTGCCAGCAGCCAAGTTAGTCTGAACACCGGGGAGCTGTTTTTT
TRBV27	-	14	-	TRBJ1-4	CASSLWAGSEKLFF	TGTGCCAGCAGTTTATGGGCAGGCAGTGAAAAACTGTTTTTT
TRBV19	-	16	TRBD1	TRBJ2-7	CASSIGRDRGLYEQYF	TGTGCCAGTAGTATTGGTAGGGACAGGGGACTCTACGAGCAGTACTTC
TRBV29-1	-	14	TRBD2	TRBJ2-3	CSVGASGLLDTQYF	TGCAGCGTTGGGGCTAGCGGGTTGTTGGATACGCAGTATTTT
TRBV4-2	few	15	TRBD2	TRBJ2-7	CATRSTSGSLYEQYF	TGTGCCACCAGATCTACTAGCGGGAGTCTCTACGAGCAGTACTTC
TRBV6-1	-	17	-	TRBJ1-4	CASSEGNRLATNEKLFF	TGTGCCAGCAGTGAAGGGAACAGGCTTGCAACTAATGAAAAACTGTTTTTT